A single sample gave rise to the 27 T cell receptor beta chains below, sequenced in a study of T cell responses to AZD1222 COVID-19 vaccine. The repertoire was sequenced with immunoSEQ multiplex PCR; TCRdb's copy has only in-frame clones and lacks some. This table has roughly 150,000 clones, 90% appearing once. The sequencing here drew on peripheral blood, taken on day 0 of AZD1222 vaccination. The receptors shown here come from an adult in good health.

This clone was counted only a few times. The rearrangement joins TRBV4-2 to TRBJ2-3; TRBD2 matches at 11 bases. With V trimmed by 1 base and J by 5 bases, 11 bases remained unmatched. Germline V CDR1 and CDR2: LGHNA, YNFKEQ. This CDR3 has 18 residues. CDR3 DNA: TGTGCCAGCAGCCAAGCAACTAGCGGGGGCCCCGGGGGAGATACGCAGTATTTT. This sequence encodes CASSQATSGGPGGDTQYF.

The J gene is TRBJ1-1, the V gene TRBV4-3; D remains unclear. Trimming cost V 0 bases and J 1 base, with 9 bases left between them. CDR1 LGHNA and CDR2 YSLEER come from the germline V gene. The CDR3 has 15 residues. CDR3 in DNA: TGCGCCAGCAGCCAAGACGAACAGCCGAACACTGAAGCTTTCTTT. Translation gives CASSQDEQPNTEAFF.

This CDR3 is CASSAAQGALHF. CDR3 DNA sequence: TGTGCCAGCAGCGCCGCCCAGGGTGCCCTCCACTTT. This rearrangement joins TRBV9 to TRBJ1-6; a possible D gene is TRBD1 (5 bases). This CDR3 is 12 amino acids long. Germline V gene lookup returns CDR1 SGDLS and CDR2 YYNGEE. V was trimmed by 3 bases and J by 14 bases, leaving 12 bases between them.

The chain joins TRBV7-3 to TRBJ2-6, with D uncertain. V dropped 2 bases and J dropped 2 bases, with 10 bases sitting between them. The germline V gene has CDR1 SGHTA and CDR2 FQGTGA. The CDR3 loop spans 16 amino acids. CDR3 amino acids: CASSLRRQTGANVLTF. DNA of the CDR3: TGTGCCAGCAGCTTACGACGGCAGACTGGGGCCAACGTCCTGACTTTC.

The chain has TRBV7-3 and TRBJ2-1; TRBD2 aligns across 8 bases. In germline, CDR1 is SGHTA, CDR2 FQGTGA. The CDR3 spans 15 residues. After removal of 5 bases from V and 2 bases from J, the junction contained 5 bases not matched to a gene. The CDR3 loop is CASSLLAGTYNEQFF. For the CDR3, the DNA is TGTGCCAGCAGCCTCTTAGCGGGAACCTACAATGAGCAGTTCTTC.

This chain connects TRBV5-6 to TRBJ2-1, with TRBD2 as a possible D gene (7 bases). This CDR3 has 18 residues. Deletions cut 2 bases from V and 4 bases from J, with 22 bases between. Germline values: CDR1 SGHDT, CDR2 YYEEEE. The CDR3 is CASSFSVGAGASYNEQFF. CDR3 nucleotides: TGTGCCAGCAGCTTTTCGGTGGGGGCGGGAGCTTCTTACAATGAGCAGTTCTTC.

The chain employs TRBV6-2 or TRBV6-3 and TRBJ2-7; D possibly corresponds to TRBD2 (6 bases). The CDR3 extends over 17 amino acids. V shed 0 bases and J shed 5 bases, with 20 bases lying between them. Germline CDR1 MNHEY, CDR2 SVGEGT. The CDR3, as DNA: TGTGCCAGCAGTTACTCCCCCACTAGGAGGGAGAACGACGAGCAGTACTTC. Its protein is CASSYSPTRRENDEQYF.

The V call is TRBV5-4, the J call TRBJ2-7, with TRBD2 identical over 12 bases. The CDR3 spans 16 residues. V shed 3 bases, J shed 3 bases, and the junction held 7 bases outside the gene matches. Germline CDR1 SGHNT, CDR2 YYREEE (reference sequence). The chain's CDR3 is CASSSALAGGLYEQYF. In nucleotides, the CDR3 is TGTGCCAGCAGCTCTGCACTAGCGGGAGGCCTCTACGAGCAGTACTTC.

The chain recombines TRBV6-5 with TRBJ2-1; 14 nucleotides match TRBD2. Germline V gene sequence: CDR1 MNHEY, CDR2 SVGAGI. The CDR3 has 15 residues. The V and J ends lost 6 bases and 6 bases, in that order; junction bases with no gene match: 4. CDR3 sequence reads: CASSTGLAGGNEQFF. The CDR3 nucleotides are TGTGCCAGCAGCACCGGACTAGCGGGAGGCAATGAGCAGTTCTTC.

CDR3 protein: CASSVGLAGTGELFF. CDR3 sequence (DNA): TGTGCCAGCAGTGTGGGACTAGCGGGTACCGGGGAGCTGTTTTTT. The chain combines TRBV2 with TRBJ2-2; TRBD2 agrees at 12 bases. The CDR3 length is 15 residues. The V and J ends lost 4 bases and 5 bases, in that order; junction bases with no gene match: 2. Germline values: CDR1 SNHLY, CDR2 FYNNEI.

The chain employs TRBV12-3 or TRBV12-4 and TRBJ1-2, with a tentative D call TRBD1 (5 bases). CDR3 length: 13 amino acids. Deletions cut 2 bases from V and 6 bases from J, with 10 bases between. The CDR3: CASSLWDGNGYTF. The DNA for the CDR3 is TGTGCCAGCAGTTTATGGGACGGAAATGGCTACACCTTC.

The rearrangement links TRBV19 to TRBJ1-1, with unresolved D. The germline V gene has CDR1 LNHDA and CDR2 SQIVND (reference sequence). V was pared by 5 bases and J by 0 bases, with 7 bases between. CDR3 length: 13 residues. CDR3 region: CASSQAVNTEAFF. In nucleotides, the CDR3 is TGTGCCAGTAGTCAGGCCGTGAACACTGAAGCTTTCTTT.

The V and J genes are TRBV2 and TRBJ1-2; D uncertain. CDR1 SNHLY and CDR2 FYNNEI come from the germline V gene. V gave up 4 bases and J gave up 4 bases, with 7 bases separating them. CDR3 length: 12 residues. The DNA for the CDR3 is TGTGCCAGCAGTGTGGTGGGCTATGGCTACACCTTC. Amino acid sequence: CASSVVGYGYTF.

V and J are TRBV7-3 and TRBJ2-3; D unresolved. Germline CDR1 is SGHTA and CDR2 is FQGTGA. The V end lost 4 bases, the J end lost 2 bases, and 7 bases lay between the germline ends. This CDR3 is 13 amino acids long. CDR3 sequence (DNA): TGTGCCAGCAGCTCCGACTTCACAGATACGCAGTATTTT. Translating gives CASSSDFTDTQYF.

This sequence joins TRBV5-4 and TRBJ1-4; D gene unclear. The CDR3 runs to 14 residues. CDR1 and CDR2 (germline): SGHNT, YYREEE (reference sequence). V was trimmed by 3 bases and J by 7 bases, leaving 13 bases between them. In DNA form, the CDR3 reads TGTGCCAGCAGCTCCGGTCAAGTGCGTGAAAAACTGTTTTTT. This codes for CASSSGQVREKLFF.

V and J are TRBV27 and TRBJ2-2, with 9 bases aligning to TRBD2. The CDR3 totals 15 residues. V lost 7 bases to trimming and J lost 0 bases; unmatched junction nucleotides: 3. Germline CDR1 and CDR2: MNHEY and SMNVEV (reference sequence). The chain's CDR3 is CASKIAGANTGELFF. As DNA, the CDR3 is TGTGCCAGCAAGATAGCGGGAGCGAACACCGGGGAGCTGTTTTTT.

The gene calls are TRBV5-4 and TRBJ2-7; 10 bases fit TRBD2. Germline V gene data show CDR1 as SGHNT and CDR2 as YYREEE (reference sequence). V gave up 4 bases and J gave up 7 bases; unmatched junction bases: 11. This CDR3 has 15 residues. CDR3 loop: CASSKIAGGKEEQYF. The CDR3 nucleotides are TGTGCCAGCAGCAAGATAGCGGGAGGAAAAGAAGAGCAGTACTTC.

CDR3 loop: CASSYMLGGILFF. Here the CDR3 DNA reads TGTGCCAGCAGTTATATGTTAGGGGGAATTCTGTTTTTT. The rearrangement uses TRBV28 and TRBJ1-4; a possible D gene is TRBD1 (6 bases). The V end was cut by 4 bases, the J end by 14 bases, with 17 bases between. CDR1 MDHEN and CDR2 SYDVKM come from the germline V gene. The CDR3 has 13 residues.

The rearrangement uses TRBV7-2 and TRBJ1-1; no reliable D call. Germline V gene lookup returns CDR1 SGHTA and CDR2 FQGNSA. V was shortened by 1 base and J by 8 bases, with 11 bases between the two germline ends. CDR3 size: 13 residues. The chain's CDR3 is CASSLGRSWEAFF. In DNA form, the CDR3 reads TGTGCCAGCAGCTTAGGACGGTCGTGGGAAGCTTTCTTT.

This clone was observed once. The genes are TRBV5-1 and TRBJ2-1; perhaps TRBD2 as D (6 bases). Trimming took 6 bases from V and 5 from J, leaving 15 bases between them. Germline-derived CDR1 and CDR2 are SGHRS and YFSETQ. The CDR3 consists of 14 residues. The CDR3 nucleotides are TGCGCCAGCACCTCCGGGACTCGAAACAATGAGCAGTTCTTC. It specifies CASTSGTRNNEQFF. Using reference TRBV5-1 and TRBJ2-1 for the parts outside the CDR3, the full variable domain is KAGVTQTPRYLIKTRGQQVTLSCSPISGHRSVSWYQQTPGQGLQFLFEYFSETQRNKGNFPGRFSGRQFSNSRSEMNVSTLELGDSALYLCASTSGTRNNEQFFGPGTRLTVL.

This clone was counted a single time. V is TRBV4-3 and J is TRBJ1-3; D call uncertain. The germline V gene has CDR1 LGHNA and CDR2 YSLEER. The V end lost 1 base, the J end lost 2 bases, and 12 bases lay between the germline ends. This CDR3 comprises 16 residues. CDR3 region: CASSQGVGVPGNTIYF. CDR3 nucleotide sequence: TGCGCCAGCAGCCAAGGAGTAGGTGTACCTGGAAACACCATATATTTT.

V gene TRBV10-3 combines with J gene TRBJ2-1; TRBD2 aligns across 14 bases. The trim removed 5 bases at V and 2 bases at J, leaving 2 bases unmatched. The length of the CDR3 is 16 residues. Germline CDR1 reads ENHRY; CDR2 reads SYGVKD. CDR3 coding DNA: TGTGCCATCAGTAAGGGACTAGCGGGAGCCTACAATGAGCAGTTCTTC. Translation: CAISKGLAGAYNEQFF.

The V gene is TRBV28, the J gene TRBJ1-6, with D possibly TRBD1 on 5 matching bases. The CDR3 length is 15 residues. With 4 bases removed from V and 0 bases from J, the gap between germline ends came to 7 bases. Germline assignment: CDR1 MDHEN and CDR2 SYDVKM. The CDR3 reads CASSSGFSYNSPLHF. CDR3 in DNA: TGTGCCAGCAGTTCAGGGTTCTCCTATAATTCACCCCTCCACTTT.

Here the CDR3 DNA reads TGTGCCAGCAGCGACAGGGGAGCCTACGAGCAGTACTTC. The encoded protein is CASSDRGAYEQYF. This rearrangement joins TRBV27 to TRBJ2-7; 8 nucleotides align to TRBD1. Germline-derived CDR1 and CDR2 are MNHEY and SMNVEV (reference sequence). V shed 6 bases, J shed 2 bases, and the junction held 3 bases outside the gene matches. CDR3 length: 13 residues.

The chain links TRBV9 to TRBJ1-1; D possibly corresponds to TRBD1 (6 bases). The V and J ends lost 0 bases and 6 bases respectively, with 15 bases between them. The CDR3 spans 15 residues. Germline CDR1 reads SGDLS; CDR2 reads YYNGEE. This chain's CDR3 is CASSVEGGAWSEAFF. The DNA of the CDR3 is TGTGCCAGCAGCGTAGAGGGGGGCGCGTGGTCTGAAGCTTTCTTT. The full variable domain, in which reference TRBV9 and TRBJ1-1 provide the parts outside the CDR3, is DSGVTQTPKHLITATGQRVTLRCSPRSGDLSVYWYQQSLDQGLQFLIQYYNGEERAKGNILERFSAQQFPDLHSELNLSSLELGDSALYFCASSVEGGAWSEAFFGQGTRLTVV.

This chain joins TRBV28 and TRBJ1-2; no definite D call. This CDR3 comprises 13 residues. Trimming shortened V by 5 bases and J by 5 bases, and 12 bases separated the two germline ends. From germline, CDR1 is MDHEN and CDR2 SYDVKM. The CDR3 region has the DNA TGTGCCAGCAGTACCACGGGTCCTTATGGCTACACCTTC. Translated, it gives CASSTTGPYGYTF.

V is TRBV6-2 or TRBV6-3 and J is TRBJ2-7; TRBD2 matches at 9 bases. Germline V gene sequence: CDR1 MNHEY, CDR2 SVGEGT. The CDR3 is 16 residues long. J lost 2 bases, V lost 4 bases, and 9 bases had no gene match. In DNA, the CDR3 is TGTGCCAGCAGTTCCTGGGGAGCGGGAGGACCCTACGAGCAGTACTTC. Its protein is CASSSWGAGGPYEQYF.